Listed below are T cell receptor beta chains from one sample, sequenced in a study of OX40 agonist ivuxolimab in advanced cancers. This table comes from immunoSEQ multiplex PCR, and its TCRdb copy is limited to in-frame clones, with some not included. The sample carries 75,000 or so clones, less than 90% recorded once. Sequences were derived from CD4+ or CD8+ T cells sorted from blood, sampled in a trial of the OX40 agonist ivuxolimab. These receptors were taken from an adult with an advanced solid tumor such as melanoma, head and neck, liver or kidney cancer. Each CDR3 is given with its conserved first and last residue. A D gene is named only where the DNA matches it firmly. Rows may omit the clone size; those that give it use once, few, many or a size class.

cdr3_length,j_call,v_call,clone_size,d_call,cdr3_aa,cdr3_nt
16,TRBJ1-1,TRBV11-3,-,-,CASSLVQWGGNTEAFF,TGTGCCAGCAGCTTAGTGCAGTGGGGAGGGAACACTGAAGCTTTCTTT
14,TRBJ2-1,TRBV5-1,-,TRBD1,CASSPDREGNEQFF,TGCGCCAGCAGCCCGGACAGGGAAGGGAATGAGCAGTTCTTC
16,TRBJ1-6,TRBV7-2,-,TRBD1,CASSLDRAGGGSPLHF,TGTGCCAGCAGCTTAGATAGGGCAGGGGGCGGTTCACCCCTCCACTTT
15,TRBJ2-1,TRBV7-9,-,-,CASSWRAGGYNEQFF,TGTGCCAGCAGCTGGAGGGCAGGAGGCTACAATGAGCAGTTCTTC
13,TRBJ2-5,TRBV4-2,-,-,CASSQVSEETQYF,TGTGCCAGCAGCCAAGTCTCCGAAGAGACCCAGTACTTC
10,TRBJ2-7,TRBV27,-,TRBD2,CASREVTILF,TGTGCCAGCCGGGAGGTGACTATCCTTTTC
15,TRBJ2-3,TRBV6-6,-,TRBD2,CASVLAGGAADTQYF,TGTGCCAGCGTGCTAGCGGGGGGGGCCGCAGATACGCAGTATTTT
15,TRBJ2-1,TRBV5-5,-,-,CASSPREGAANEQFF,TGTGCCAGCAGCCCCAGGGAGGGGGCGGCGAATGAGCAGTTCTTC
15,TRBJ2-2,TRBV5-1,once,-,CASVLDIRNTGELFF,TGCGCCAGCGTCCTTGACATACGCAACACCGGGGAGCTGTTTTTT
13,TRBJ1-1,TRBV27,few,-,CASSLTFSGEAFF,TGTGCCAGCAGTTTAACGTTTTCGGGGGAAGCTTTCTTT
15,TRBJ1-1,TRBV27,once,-,CASSLSTSFNTEAFF,TGTGCCAGCAGTTTATCTACCAGTTTTAACACTGAAGCTTTCTTT
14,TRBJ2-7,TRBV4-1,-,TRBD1,CASSSPGGLAEQYF,TGCGCCAGCAGCTCCCCAGGGGGCTTGGCCGAGCAGTACTTC
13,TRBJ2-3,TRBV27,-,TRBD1,CATRTGGRDTQYF,TGTGCCACCAGGACAGGGGGCAGGGATACGCAGTATTTT
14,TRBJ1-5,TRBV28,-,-,CASRVPGAAQPQHF,TGTGCCAGCAGAGTTCCGGGGGCCGCGCAGCCCCAGCATTTT
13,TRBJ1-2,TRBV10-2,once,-,CASSVARNYGYTF,TGCGCCAGCAGTGTAGCAAGAAACTATGGCTACACCTTC
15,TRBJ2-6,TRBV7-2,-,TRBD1,CASSPWTGGANVLTF,TGTGCCAGCAGCCCCTGGACAGGCGGGGCCAACGTCCTGACTTTC
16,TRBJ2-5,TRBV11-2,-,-,CASSLGGLYHQETQYF,TGTGCCAGCAGCTTAGGTGGACTATACCACCAAGAGACCCAGTACTTC
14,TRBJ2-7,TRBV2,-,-,CASSESRGIYEQYF,TGTGCCAGCAGTGAAAGTCGGGGGATCTACGAGCAGTACTTC
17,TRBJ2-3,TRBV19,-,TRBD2,CASSMGTSGASTDTQYF,TGTGCCAGTAGTATGGGGACTAGCGGGGCAAGCACAGATACGCAGTATTTT
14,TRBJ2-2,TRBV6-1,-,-,CASMPDRGTGELFF,TGTGCCAGCATGCCGGACAGAGGAACCGGGGAGCTGTTTTTT
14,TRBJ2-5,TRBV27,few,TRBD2,CASRPLADQETQYF,TGTGCCAGCAGACCTCTAGCGGACCAAGAGACCCAGTACTTC
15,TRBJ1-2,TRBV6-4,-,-,CASSDRWGAKDGYTF,TGTGCCAGCAGTGACCGGTGGGGGGCGAAGGATGGCTACACCTTC
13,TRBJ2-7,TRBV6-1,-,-,CASSTDIHYEQYF,TGTGCCAGCAGTACCGACATCCACTACGAGCAGTACTTC